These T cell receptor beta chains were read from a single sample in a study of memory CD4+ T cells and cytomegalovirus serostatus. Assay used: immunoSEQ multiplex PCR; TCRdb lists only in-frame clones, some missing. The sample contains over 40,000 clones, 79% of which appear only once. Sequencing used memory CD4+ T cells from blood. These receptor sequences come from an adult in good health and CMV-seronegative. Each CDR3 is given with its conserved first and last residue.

cdr3_aa: CAISESDRGRMREAFF
v_call: TRBV10-3

cdr3_aa: CASSYGGKDEQYF
v_call: TRBV6-5

cdr3_aa: CASSPRGRGSSYEQYF
v_call: TRBV11-1

cdr3_aa: CASSLTPDRASGANVLTF
v_call: TRBV5-1

cdr3_aa: CAWNRGQGAYGYTF
v_call: TRBV30

cdr3_aa: CASSYRDPGLAGRQETQYF
v_call: TRBV10-1

cdr3_aa: CASSQDLRTTRPDTQYF
v_call: TRBV4-1

cdr3_aa: CASSEVTGTAEAFF
v_call: TRBV2

cdr3_aa: CASSPAGSGANVLTF
v_call: TRBV7-3

cdr3_aa: CASSARQLAYEQYF
v_call: TRBV5-1

cdr3_aa: CASSISDMNTEAFF
v_call: TRBV19

cdr3_aa: CASSDQTGGGEKLFF
v_call: TRBV6-1

cdr3_aa: CASSEARGNEQFF
v_call: TRBV2

cdr3_aa: CASTSFGGTQETQYF
v_call: TRBV7-8

cdr3_aa: CASSLGRMNTEAFF
v_call: TRBV6-6

cdr3_aa: CASSQGGNANYGYTF
v_call: TRBV14

cdr3_aa: CASRSVSTNEKLFF
v_call: TRBV2

cdr3_aa: CASRGGQSYEQYF
v_call: TRBV6-5

cdr3_aa: CSVTKNTGELFF
v_call: TRBV29-1

cdr3_aa: CASSEGPSYNQPQHF
v_call: TRBV19

cdr3_aa: CASSTGQGAIGEQFF
v_call: TRBV11-3

cdr3_aa: CASSSTSGGETQYF
v_call: TRBV5-6

cdr3_aa: CASSQSRVVKAQYF
v_call: TRBV14

cdr3_aa: CASGDSQPQHF
v_call: TRBV6-5

cdr3_aa: CASSLDRNRSPLHF
v_call: TRBV7-2

cdr3_aa: CASSLATGTGGEGGYTF
v_call: TRBV7-2

cdr3_aa: CASSVSTDALPSTDTQYF
v_call: TRBV11-1

cdr3_aa: CASRPAGGGEKLFF
v_call: TRBV6-6

cdr3_aa: CASSLAASGDGDTQYF
v_call: TRBV7-6

cdr3_aa: CASSLDRQEDEQFF
v_call: TRBV11-3

cdr3_aa: CASRPGTVNTGELFF
v_call: TRBV2

cdr3_aa: CASSFDSAREQYF
v_call: TRBV18

cdr3_aa: CASSSGVSATNEKLFF
v_call: TRBV9

cdr3_aa: CASSELGTGLYGYTF
v_call: TRBV6-1

cdr3_aa: CASSIALNTEAFF
v_call: TRBV19

cdr3_aa: CASSTGSSSYGYTF
v_call: TRBV19

cdr3_aa: CASSDSEMGSYGYTF
v_call: TRBV2

cdr3_aa: CASSPTGDEQFF
v_call: TRBV9

cdr3_aa: CASSQDRRVLFF
v_call: TRBV4-2

cdr3_aa: CASSPPDRAGNTIYF
v_call: TRBV18

cdr3_aa: CASSEALYYGYTF
v_call: TRBV2

cdr3_aa: CASSHPASTQYF
v_call: TRBV7-2

cdr3_aa: CASSLAGGDSFSYEQYF
v_call: TRBV5-5

cdr3_aa: CATSARGSGTAGANVLTF
v_call: TRBV15

cdr3_aa: CASSAYSTDTQYF
v_call: TRBV9

cdr3_aa: CASSLALAQGAYNSPLHF
v_call: TRBV7-8

cdr3_aa: CIAGRLNTEAFF
v_call: TRBV6-5

cdr3_aa: CAWSPGRTDTQYF
v_call: TRBV30

cdr3_aa: CASSKIGRFGTGDTEAFF
v_call: TRBV5-4

cdr3_aa: CASSFDYPTGELFF
v_call: TRBV5-4

cdr3_aa: CASTLPSTGSNQPQHF
v_call: TRBV2

cdr3_aa: CASSQTGGTDTQYF
v_call: TRBV4-3

cdr3_aa: CATTQGGFYYGYTF
v_call: TRBV2

cdr3_aa: CASSPRQGRTEAFF
v_call: TRBV7-2